This entry describes one T cell receptor beta chain. The V gene lost 3 bases and the J gene lost 4 bases, with 9 bases spanning the gap. The CDR3 totals 13 residues. Germline V lookup: CDR1 MNHNS, CDR2 SASEGT. The record originates from a study of blood T cell repertoires in COVID-19. Study-level background: Acute and convalescent COVID-19 specimens originated in the United States, Italy and Spain. Sources were T cells, B-cell-depleted T cells, or PBMCs; the material itself was cDNA or gDNA.

Original processing methods: Estimation of nucleated cell counts was performed using reference gene primer amplification. Here immunoSEQ multiplex PCR was the method, and the copy in TCRdb shows in-frame clones only, minus some. V and J calls and clone size are given by that table; D and trimming were obtained from the DNA. The data hold fewer than 250,000 clones, with approximately 86% observed a single time. Source material: peripheral blood. This receptor was taken from a man aged 25 to 40 with acute or convalescent COVID-19. The rearrangement links TRBV6-1 to TRBJ1-1; no clear D gene. CDR3 coding DNA: TGTGCCAGCAGTGAGCGTAGCCCCACTGAAGCTTTCTTT. It yields the protein CASSERSPTEAFF.